The present TCR beta chain was sequenced within a study of CD8+ T cells in alopecia areata. In the study overall: At a dose of 5 to 10 mg twice daily, oral tofacitinib was given to treated patients. Tofacitinib ran 6 to 18 months, followed by 6 months off drug. Study conclusions and caveats: Against the mouse data, patients shared TCRs less clearly, possibly for HLA reasons.

In this sample, this clone turned up once. Its antigen remains unidentified. Sequencing templates came from extracted RNA that was reverse transcribed into cDNA. Here immunoSEQ multiplex PCR was the method, and the copy in TCRdb shows in-frame clones only, minus some. The sample shows 150,000 to 160,000 clones, about 50% of them seen only once. The origin of this receptor is a human donor with alopecia areata. The specimen was CD8+ T cells sorted from blood, collected at week 0.

DNA of the CDR3: TGCGCCAGCAGCTTTGAGGACTACACCGGGGAGCTGTTTTTT. This gives the protein CASSFEDYTGELFF. V is TRBV5-1 and J is TRBJ2-2, with TRBD2 as a possible D gene (5 bases). V lost 2 bases and J lost 3, with 8 bases in between. CDR3 size: 14 residues. CDR1 is SGHRS and CDR2 is YFSETQ in the germline V gene.